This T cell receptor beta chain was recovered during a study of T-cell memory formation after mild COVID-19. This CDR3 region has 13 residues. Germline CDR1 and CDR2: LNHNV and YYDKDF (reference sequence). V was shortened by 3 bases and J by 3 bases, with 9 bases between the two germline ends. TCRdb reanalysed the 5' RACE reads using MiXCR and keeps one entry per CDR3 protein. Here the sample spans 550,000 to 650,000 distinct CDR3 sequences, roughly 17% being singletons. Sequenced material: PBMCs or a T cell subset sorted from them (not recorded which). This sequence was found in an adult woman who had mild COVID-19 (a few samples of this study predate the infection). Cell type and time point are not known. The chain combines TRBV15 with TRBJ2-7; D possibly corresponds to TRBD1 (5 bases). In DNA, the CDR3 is TGTGCCACCAGCAGGGACATATACTACGAGCAGTACTTC. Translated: CATSRDIYYEQYF.